These 22 T cell receptor beta chains were all obtained from the same sample, sequenced in a study of blood T cell repertoires in COVID-19. Using immunoSEQ multiplex PCR, the repertoire was profiled, and TCRdb retains in-frame clones only, with some absent. The table shows roughly 200,000 clones, with 75% to 90% occurring only once. Sequencing was performed on PBMCs or T cells enriched from blood (not recorded which). The receptors were sampled from a woman aged 25 to 39 who had been exposed to COVID-19.

This clone occurred a few times. V is TRBV2 and J is TRBJ1-1; unclear D gene. CDR3 length equals 11 residues. The V gene's germline CDR1 is SNHLY and CDR2 FYNNEI. The V end was cut by 4 bases, the J end by 12 bases, with 12 bases between. The CDR3 DNA sequence: TGTGCCAGCAGTGTCGGGGTAATAACTTTCTTT. It yields the protein CASSVGVITFF.

This rearrangement joins TRBV2 to TRBJ1-5; D is unresolved. V was shortened by 2 bases and J by 0 bases, with 8 bases between the two germline ends. Germline V CDR1 and CDR2: SNHLY, FYNNEI. The CDR3 covers 15 residues. CDR3 sequence reads: CASSEWGDSNQPQHF. In DNA form, the CDR3 reads TGTGCCAGCAGTGAATGGGGAGATAGCAATCAGCCCCAGCATTTT. Supplemented by reference TRBV2 and TRBJ1-5, the full variable domain reads EPEVTQTPSHQVTQMGQEVILRCVPISNHLYFYWYRQILGQKVEFLVSFYNNEISEKSEIFDDQFSVERPDGSNFTLKIRSTKLEDSAMYFCASSEWGDSNQPQHFGDGTRLSIL.

The chain uses TRBV29-1 and TRBJ2-7; D is perhaps TRBD1 (6 bases). CDR3 size: 12 residues. Germline V CDR1 and CDR2: SQVTM, ANQGSEA. Deletions cut 6 bases from V and 4 bases from J, with 13 bases between. CDR3 bases: TGCAGCGTCCGGGACATCCCATACGAGCAGTACTTC. As protein: CSVRDIPYEQYF.

A single count supports this clone. Other DNA sequences in the sample encode the same CDR3. The chain recombines TRBV6-5 with TRBJ1-5; 8 nucleotides agree with TRBD1. The CDR3 consists of 13 residues. Germline V gene lookup returns CDR1 MNHEY and CDR2 SVGAGI. Trimming at V came to 5 bases and at J to 5 bases, leaving 2 bases not matched to a gene. The CDR3 is CASSLTGDQPQHF. DNA for the CDR3: TGTGCCAGCAGTCTGACAGGGGATCAGCCCCAGCATTTT.

This clone was detected a few times. The rearrangement links TRBV27 to TRBJ1-2; TRBD1 is a possible D gene (5 bases). Germline CDR1 MNHEY, CDR2 SMNVEV (reference sequence). V lost 5 bases, J lost 7 bases, and 17 bases lay in between. The CDR3 runs to 14 residues. The CDR3 DNA follows: TGTGCCAGCAGTACCCGACAGACTCTTGGTGGCTACACCTTC. This sequence encodes CASSTRQTLGGYTF.

This chain joins TRBV15 and TRBJ2-7; D is undetermined. This CDR3 is 12 amino acids long. CDR1 LNHNV and CDR2 YYDKDF come from the germline V gene (reference sequence). Trimming left V 4 bases short and J 2 bases short, with 6 bases between. The CDR3 here is CATSKSPYEQYF. CDR3 nucleotides: TGTGCCACCAGCAAGAGTCCCTACGAGCAGTACTTC.

The rearrangement joins TRBV19 to TRBJ1-5, with D possibly being TRBD1 (6 bases). Trimming cost V 0 bases and J 3 bases, with 9 bases left between them. Germline V gene sequence: CDR1 LNHDA, CDR2 SQIVND (reference sequence). The CDR3 runs to 15 residues. The CDR3 DNA is TGTGCCAGTAGTATAGAAGGGGGGGACAATCAGCCCCAGCATTTT. Encoded protein: CASSIEGGDNQPQHF. The full variable domain, in which reference TRBV19 and TRBJ1-5 provide the parts outside the CDR3, is DGGITQSPKYLFRKEGQNVTLSCEQNLNHDAMYWYRQDPGQGLRLIYYSQIVNDFQKGDIAEGYSVSREKKESFPLTVTSAQKNPTAFYLCASSIEGGDNQPQHFGDGTRLSIL.

This rearrangement joins TRBV27 to TRBJ1-6; D call uncertain. Germline V gene data show CDR1 as MNHEY and CDR2 as SMNVEV (reference sequence). Between the trimmed V and J ends, which lost 10 bases and 9 bases, there was a span of 7 bases. This CDR3 is built from 10 residues. The CDR3 region is CATPFSPLHF. Here the CDR3 DNA reads TGTGCCACCCCGTTTTCACCCCTCCACTTT.

The chain recombines TRBV12-5 with TRBJ1-1; D is possibly TRBD1 (6 bases). Germline V gene lookup returns CDR1 LGHNT and CDR2 FRNRAP. CDR3 length: 14 amino acids. The V gene lost 1 base and the J gene lost 10 bases, with 16 bases spanning the gap. For the CDR3, the DNA is TGTGCTAGTGGTTTGGGGACAGCCTCTCCAGGAGCTTTCTTT. Protein sequence: CASGLGTASPGAFF.

This chain joins TRBV27 and TRBJ1-5; D is perhaps TRBD1 (6 bases). The CDR3 extends over 15 amino acids. CDR1 and CDR2 (germline): MNHEY, SMNVEV (reference sequence). Between the trimmed V and J ends, which lost 6 bases and 6 bases, there was a span of 18 bases. CDR3 bases: TGTGCCAGCAGGAGGACAGCCATTAATGTTCAGCCCCAGCATTTT. Residues: CASRRTAINVQPQHF.

The rearrangement links TRBV27 to TRBJ2-1; a weak D match, TRBD1 (5 bases). Trimming removed 4 bases from V and 2 bases from J, with 15 bases in between. This CDR3 has 16 amino acids. In germline, CDR1 is MNHEY, CDR2 SMNVEV (reference sequence). The CDR3 reads CASSSPARATYNEQFF. CDR3 nucleotide sequence: TGTGCCAGCAGTTCCCCCGCCAGGGCCACCTACAATGAGCAGTTCTTC.

This chain connects TRBV28 to TRBJ1-2, with a weak D call TRBD1 (5 bases). V gave up 2 bases and J gave up 6 bases, with 7 bases separating them. In germline, CDR1 is MDHEN, CDR2 SYDVKM. The CDR3 extends over 12 amino acids. The CDR3 protein is CASSLLQDGYTF. The DNA for the CDR3 is TGTGCCAGCAGTTTACTACAGGATGGCTACACCTTC.

The rearrangement joins TRBV13 to TRBJ2-7, with D maybe TRBD2 (5 bases). Germline CDR1 is PRHDT and CDR2 is FYEKMQ (reference sequence). The CDR3 length is 15 residues. The ends were cut back, 3 bases at V and 2 bases at J, with 14 bases in the middle. The CDR3 here is CASSFQERLTYEQYF. The DNA of the CDR3 is TGTGCCAGCAGCTTTCAGGAGCGGTTAACCTACGAGCAGTACTTC.

The rearrangement joins TRBV27 to TRBJ2-6, with 7 nucleotides matching TRBD2. V gave up 6 bases and J gave up 0 bases; unmatched junction bases: 8. Germline V gene lookup returns CDR1 MNHEY and CDR2 SMNVEV (reference sequence). The CDR3 has 17 residues. The CDR3 DNA reads as TGTGCCAGCAGGTTAGCGGGCCTTAGCTCTGGGGCCAACGTCCTGACTTTC. This gives the protein CASRLAGLSSGANVLTF.

V usage is TRBV5-1 and J usage is TRBJ1-1, with no clear D. V lost 3 bases, J lost 6 bases, and 27 bases lay in between. The CDR3 is 18 residues long. Germline V gene sequence: CDR1 SGHRS, CDR2 YFSETQ. CDR3 region: CASSSIPPSGPRVSEAFF. The CDR3 coding sequence is TGCGCCAGCAGCTCCATTCCCCCGAGCGGGCCTCGGGTCTCTGAAGCTTTCTTT.

J is TRBJ2-6 and V is TRBV30; D may be TRBD2 (5 bases). Trimming removed 3 bases from V and 0 bases from J, with 24 bases in between. The germline V gene has CDR1 GTSNPN and CDR2 SVGIG (reference sequence). This CDR3 contains 20 residues. The CDR3 reads CAWRRSPRVAGISGANVLTF. The CDR3 DNA reads TGTGCCTGGAGGCGGTCTCCGCGGGTGGCAGGCATCTCTGGGGCCAACGTCCTGACTTTC.

V gene TRBV5-5 combines with J gene TRBJ2-7; D is perhaps TRBD1 (6 bases). The CDR3 covers 14 residues. CDR1 and CDR2 (germline): SGHKS, YYEKEE (reference sequence). Trimming shortened V by 4 bases and J by 4 bases, and 15 bases separated the two germline ends. In DNA form, the CDR3 reads TGTGCCAGCAGCCCCATATGGACAGCGTACGAGCAGTACTTC. Protein product: CASSPIWTAYEQYF.

The chain recombines TRBV27 with TRBJ2-7, with D possibly being TRBD1 (7 bases). CDR3 length: 15 amino acids. V lost 2 bases and J 0 bases, leaving 11 bases between the germline ends. Looked up from germline, CDR1 is MNHEY and CDR2 is SMNVEV (reference sequence). DNA of the CDR3: TGTGCCAGCAGTTTACGCGGGACAGCCTCCTACGAGCAGTACTTC. Translating it yields CASSLRGTASYEQYF.

The CDR3 reads CASSEQGSSNQPQHF. CDR3 nucleotide sequence: TGTGCCAGCAGTGAACAGGGGTCGAGCAATCAGCCCCAGCATTTT. The V gene is TRBV6-1, the J gene TRBJ1-5, with a possible D match to TRBD1 (6 bases). V was clipped by 2 bases and J by 1 base, with 9 bases between them. The CDR3 runs to 15 residues. Looked up from germline, CDR1 is MNHNS and CDR2 is SASEGT.

The CDR3 here is CASSTWTSGDPFNEQFF. CDR3 sequence (DNA): TGTGCCAGCAGCACCTGGACTAGCGGGGACCCCTTCAATGAGCAGTTCTTC. V usage is TRBV7-2 and J usage is TRBJ2-1; 12 bases map to TRBD2. The J segment lost 6 bases and the V segment lost 5 bases, leaving 11 bases of the junction unmatched. The CDR3 covers 17 residues. Germline V gene lookup returns CDR1 SGHTA and CDR2 FQGNSA.

The chain uses TRBV2 and TRBJ1-1, with D maybe TRBD1 (6 bases). The CDR3 extends over 14 amino acids. V dropped 7 bases and J dropped 3 bases, with 15 bases sitting between them. Per germline, CDR1 SNHLY and CDR2 FYNNEI. The CDR3 sequence: CASKFREGDTEAFF. The CDR3 DNA reads as TGTGCCAGCAAATTCAGGGAGGGGGACACTGAAGCTTTCTTT.

The J gene is TRBJ2-1, the V gene TRBV24-1; 9 bases line up with TRBD2. The CDR3 spans 16 residues. The germline V gene encodes CDR1 KGHDR and CDR2 SFDVKD. V lost 1 base and J lost 4; bases outside the gene matches: 4. Written as DNA, the CDR3 is TGTGCCACCAGTGATTTCGGCGGGGGGGCTTACAATGAGCAGTTCTTC. This sequence encodes CATSDFGGGAYNEQFF.